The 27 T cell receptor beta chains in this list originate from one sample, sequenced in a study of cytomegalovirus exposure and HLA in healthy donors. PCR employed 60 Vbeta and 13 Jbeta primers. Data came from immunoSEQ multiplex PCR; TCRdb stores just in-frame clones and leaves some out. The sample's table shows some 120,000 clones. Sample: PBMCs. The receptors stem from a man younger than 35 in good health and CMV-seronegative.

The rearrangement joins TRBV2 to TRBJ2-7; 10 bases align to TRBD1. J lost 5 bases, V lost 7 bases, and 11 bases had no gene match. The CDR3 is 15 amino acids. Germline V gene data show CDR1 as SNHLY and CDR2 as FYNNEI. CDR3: CASKRTGTGENEQYF. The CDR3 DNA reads TGTGCCAGCAAACGGACCGGGACAGGGGAAAACGAGCAGTACTTC.

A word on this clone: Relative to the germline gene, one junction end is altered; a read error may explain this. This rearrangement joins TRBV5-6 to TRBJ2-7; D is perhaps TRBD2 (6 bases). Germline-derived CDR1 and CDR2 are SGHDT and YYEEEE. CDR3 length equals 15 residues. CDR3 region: CASSLVGGSSYEQYF. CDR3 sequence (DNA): TGTGCCAGCAGCTTGGTCGGGGGTAGCTCCTACGAGCAGTATTTC.

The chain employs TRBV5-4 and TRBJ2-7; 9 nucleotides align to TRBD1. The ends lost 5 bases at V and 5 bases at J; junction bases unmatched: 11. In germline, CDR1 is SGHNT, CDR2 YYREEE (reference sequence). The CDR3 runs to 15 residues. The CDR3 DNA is TGTGCCAGCAGGCGAGACAGGGGGTACGACCACGAGCAGTACTTC. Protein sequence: CASRRDRGYDHEQYF.

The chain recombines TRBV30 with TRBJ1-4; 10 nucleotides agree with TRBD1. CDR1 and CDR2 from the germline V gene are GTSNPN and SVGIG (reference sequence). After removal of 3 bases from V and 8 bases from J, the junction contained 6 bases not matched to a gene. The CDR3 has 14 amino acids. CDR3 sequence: CAWSLGTGDEKLFF. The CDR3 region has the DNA TGTGCCTGGAGCCTAGGGACAGGGGACGAAAAACTGTTTTTT. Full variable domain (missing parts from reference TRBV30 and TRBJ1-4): SQTIHQWPATLVQPVGSPLSLECTVEGTSNPNLYWYRQAAGRGLQLLFYSVGIGQISSEVPQNLSASRPQDRQFILSSKKLLLSDSGFYLCAWSLGTGDEKLFFGSGTQLSVL.

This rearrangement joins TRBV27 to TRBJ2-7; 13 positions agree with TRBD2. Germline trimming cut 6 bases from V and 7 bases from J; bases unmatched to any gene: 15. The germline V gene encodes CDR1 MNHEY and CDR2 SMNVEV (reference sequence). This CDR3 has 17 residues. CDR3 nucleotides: TGTGCCAGCAGCTGGACTAGCGGGAGACCACCCGGGGGTGAGCAGTACTTC. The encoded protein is CASSWTSGRPPGGEQYF.

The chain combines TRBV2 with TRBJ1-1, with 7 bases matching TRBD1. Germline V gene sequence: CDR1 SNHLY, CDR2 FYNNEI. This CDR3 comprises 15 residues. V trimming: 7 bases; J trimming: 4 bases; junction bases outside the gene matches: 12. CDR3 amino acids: CASNLNRGRPTEAFF. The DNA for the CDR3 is TGTGCCAGCAACTTGAACAGGGGCCGCCCCACTGAAGCTTTCTTT.

The DNA for the CDR3 is TGTGCCAGCCTTTCCCGGGACATCCGCTCTGGAAACACCATATATTTT. It yields the protein CASLSRDIRSGNTIYF. This chain uses TRBV2 with TRBJ1-3; a possible D gene is TRBD1 (6 bases). This CDR3 is built from 16 residues. Trimming removed 8 bases from V and 0 bases from J, with 17 bases in between. Germline V gene data show CDR1 as SNHLY and CDR2 as FYNNEI.

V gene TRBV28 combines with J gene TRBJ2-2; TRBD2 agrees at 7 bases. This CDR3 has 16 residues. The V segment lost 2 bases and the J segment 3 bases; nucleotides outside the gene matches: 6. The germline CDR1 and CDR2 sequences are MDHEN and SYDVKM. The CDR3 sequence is CASSLAASGDTGELFF. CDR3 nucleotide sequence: TGTGCCAGCAGTTTAGCGGCTAGCGGAGACACCGGGGAGCTGTTTTTT.

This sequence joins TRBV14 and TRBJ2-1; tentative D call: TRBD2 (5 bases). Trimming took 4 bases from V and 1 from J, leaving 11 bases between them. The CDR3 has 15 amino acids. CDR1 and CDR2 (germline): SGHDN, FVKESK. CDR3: CASSPLRGSYNEQFF. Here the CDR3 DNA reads TGTGCCAGCAGCCCCCTGCGAGGGTCCTACAATGAGCAGTTCTTC.

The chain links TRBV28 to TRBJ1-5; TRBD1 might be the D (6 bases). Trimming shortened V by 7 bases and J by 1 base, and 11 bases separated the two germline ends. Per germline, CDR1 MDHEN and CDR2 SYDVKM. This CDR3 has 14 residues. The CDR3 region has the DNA TGTGCCAGCATAACAGGGCGCAGCAATCAGCCCCAGCATTTT. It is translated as CASITGRSNQPQHF.

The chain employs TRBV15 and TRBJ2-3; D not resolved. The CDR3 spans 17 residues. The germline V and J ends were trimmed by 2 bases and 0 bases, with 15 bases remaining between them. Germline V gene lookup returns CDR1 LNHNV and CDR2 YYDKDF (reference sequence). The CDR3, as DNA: TGTGCCACCAGCAGAAGGCATCAACAGCCTAGCACAGATACGCAGTATTTT. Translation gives CATSRRHQQPSTDTQYF.

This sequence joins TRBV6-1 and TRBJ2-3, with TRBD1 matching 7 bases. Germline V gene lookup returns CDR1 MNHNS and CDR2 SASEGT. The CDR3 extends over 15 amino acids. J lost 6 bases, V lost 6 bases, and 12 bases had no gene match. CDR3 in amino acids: CASREGAAPGDTQYF. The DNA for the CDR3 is TGTGCCAGCAGAGAGGGGGCGGCACCGGGGGATACGCAGTATTTT.

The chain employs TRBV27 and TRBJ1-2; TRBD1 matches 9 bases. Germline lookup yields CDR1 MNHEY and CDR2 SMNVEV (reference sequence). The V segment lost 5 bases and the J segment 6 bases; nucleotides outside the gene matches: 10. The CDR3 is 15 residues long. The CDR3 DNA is TGTGCCAGCAGTAACAGACAGGGGGGTCGAGATGGCTACACCTTC. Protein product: CASSNRQGGRDGYTF.

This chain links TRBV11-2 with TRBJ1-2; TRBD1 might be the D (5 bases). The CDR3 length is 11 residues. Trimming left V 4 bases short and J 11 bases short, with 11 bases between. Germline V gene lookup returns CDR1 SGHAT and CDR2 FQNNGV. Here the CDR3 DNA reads TGTGCCAGCAGCTCCTACTCAGGGTACACCTTC. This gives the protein CASSSYSGYTF.

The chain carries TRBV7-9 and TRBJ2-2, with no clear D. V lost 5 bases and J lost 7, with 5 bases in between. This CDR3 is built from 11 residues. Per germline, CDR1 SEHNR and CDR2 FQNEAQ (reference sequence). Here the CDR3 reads CASSPGGELFF. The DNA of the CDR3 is TGTGCCAGCAGCCCGGGCGGGGAGCTGTTTTTT.

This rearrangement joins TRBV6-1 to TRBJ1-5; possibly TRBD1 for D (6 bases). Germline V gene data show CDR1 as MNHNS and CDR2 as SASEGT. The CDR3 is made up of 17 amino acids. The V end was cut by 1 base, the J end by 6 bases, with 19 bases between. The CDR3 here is CASSEGSTGIGLQPQHF. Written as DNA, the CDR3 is TGTGCCAGCAGTGAAGGGTCAACAGGGATTGGCCTTCAGCCCCAGCATTTT.

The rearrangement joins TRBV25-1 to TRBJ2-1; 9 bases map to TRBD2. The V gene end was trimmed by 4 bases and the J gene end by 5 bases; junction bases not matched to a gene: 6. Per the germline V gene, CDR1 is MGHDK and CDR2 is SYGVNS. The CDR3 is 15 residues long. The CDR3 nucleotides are TGTGCCAGCAGTGGAACTAGCGGGCCTAACAATGAGCAGTTCTTC. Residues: CASSGTSGPNNEQFF. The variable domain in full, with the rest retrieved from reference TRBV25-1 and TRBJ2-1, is EADIYQTPRYLVIGTGKKITLECSQTMGHDKMYWYQQDPGMELHLIHYSYGVNSTEKGDLSSESTVSRIRTEHFPLTLESARPSHTSQYLCASSGTSGPNNEQFFGPGTRLTVL.

The chain's CDR3 is CASSFSGNRETQYF. The CDR3 DNA reads TGTGCCAGCAGTTTTAGCGGGAATCGGGAGACCCAGTACTTC. This chain links TRBV7-9 with TRBJ2-5, with TRBD2 matching over 8 bases. The CDR3 sequence is 14 residues long. Losses at the gene ends were 6 bases for V and 5 bases for J; bases not matched to a gene: 8. Germline lookup yields CDR1 SEHNR and CDR2 FQNEAQ (reference sequence).

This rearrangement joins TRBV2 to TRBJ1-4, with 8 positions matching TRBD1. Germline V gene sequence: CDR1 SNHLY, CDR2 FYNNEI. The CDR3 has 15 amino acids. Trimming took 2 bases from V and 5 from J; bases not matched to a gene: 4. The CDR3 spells CASSEWGDRNEKLFF. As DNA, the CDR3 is TGTGCCAGCAGTGAATGGGGGGACAGGAATGAAAAACTGTTTTTT.

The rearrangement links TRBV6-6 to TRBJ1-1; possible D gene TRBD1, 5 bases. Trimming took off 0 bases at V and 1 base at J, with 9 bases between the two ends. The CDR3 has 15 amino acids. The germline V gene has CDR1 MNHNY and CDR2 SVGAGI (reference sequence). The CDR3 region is CASSYSGGENTEAFF. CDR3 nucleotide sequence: TGTGCCAGCAGTTACTCCGGGGGGGAGAACACTGAAGCTTTCTTT.

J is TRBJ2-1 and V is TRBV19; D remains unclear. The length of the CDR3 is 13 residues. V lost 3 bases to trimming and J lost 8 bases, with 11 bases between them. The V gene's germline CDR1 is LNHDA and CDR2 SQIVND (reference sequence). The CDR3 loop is CASSISEVDEQFF. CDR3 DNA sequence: TGTGCCAGTAGTATTTCAGAGGTGGATGAGCAGTTCTTC.

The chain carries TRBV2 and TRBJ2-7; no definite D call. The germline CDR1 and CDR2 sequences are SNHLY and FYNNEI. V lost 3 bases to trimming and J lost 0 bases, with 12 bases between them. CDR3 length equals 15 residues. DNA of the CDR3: TGTGCCAGCAGTGAGTGGTCCGTTAGCTCCTACGAGCAGTACTTC. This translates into CASSEWSVSSYEQYF.

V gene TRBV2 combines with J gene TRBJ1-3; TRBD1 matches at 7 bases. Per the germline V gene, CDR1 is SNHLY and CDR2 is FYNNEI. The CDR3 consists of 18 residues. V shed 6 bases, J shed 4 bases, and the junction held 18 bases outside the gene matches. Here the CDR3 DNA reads TGTGCCAGCAGCGAAAAAACTTTACAGGGGTTGGGGGGAAACACCATATATTTT. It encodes CASSEKTLQGLGGNTIYF.

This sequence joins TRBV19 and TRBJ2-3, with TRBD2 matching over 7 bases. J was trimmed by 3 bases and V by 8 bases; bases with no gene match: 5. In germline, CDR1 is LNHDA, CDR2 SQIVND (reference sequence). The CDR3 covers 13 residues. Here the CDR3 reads CASFDGRTDTQYF. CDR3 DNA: TGTGCCAGTTTTGACGGGAGGACAGATACGCAGTATTTT.

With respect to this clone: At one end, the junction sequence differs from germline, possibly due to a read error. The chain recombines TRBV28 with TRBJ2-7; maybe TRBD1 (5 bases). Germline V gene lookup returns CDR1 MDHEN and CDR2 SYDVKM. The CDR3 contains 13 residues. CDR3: CASSLSRNRSPFF. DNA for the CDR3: TGTGCCAGCAGTTTGAGTAGGAACAGGAGCCCTTTCTTC.

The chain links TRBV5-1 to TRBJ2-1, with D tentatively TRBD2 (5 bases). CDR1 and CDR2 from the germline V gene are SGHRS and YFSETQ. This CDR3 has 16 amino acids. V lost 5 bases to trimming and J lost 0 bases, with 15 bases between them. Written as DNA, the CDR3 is TGCGCCAGCAGTCCCGGTGATAGCGCCTCCTACAATGAGCAGTTCTTC. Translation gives CASSPGDSASYNEQFF.

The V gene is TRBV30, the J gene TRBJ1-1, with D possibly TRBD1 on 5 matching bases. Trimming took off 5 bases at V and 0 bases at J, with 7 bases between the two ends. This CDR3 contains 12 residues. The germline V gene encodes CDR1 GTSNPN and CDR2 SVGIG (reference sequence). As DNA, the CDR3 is TGTGCCTGGGGGGCTTTGAACACTGAAGCTTTCTTT. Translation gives CAWGALNTEAFF.